This T cell receptor (beta chain) was identified in a study of siplizumab effects on memory and regulatory T cells. The table came from immunoSEQ multiplex PCR; TCRdb's copy has only in-frame clones and leaves some out. The sample records tens of thousands of clones, over 75% being singletons. The CDR3 totals 11 residues. The chain links TRBV21-1 to TRBJ1-5; TRBD1 was called by the table and not checked on the DNA. TRBV21-1 is classified as a pseudogene. The sample consisted of Tregs sorted from blood. The source of this sequence is a human donor in good health. The CDR3 DNA sequence: TGTGCCATCAAAACAGGGGCAGCCCAGCATTTT. Translating it yields CAIKTGAAQHF.